This T cell receptor beta chain derives from a study of T cells in Graves' hyperthyroidism and ophthalmopathy. Study at large: Once the initial diagnosis was made, peripheral blood was obtained before any treatment.

This clonotype has ten or more counts. Its antigen is unidentified. Regarding the study as a whole: Most thyroid clonotypes with frequency above 0.001 were detected in blood.

J was trimmed by 2 bases and V by 7 bases; bases with no gene match: 7. There are 14 residues in the CDR3. In germline, CDR1 is SGHAT, CDR2 FQNNGV. Hyperthyroidism patients were newly diagnosed, had disease duration under 2 months, and were aged 18 to 65 years. Patients having uncontrolled infection, another autoimmune disease, pregnancy or lactation were not included. Using RNA transcripts as the source, TCR beta CDR3 regions were amplified. TCR CDR3 regions were first amplified by RT-PCR with HTBI primers. TCRdb ran MiXCR on the multiplex PCR reads and lists one entry per CDR3 protein. The data show a few hundred thousand distinct CDR3 sequences, roughly 20% seen once.

The rearrangement uses TRBV11-2 and TRBJ2-7, with TRBD2 matching over 8 bases. The sample was blood. The receptor comes from a woman between 50 and 59 years old with Graves' hyperthyroidism. The CDR3 DNA is TGTGCCAGCACCGGGGGGGAGACCCCCTACGAGCAGTACTTC. As protein: CASTGGETPYEQYF. The whole variable domain, filled in from reference TRBV11-2 and TRBJ2-7, reads EAGVAQSPRYKIIEKRQSVAFWCNPISGHATLYWYQQILGQGPKLLIQFQNNGVVDDSQLPKDRFSAERLKGVDSTLKIQPAKLEDSAVYLCASTGGETPYEQYFGPGTRLTVT.